Each of the 19 T cell receptor beta chains below was sequenced from the same sample in a study of blood T cell repertoires in COVID-19. Sequencing used immunoSEQ multiplex PCR; TCRdb keeps in-frame clones, though not all of them. The sample lists hundreds of thousands of clones; roughly 90% were seen once. Sequenced sample: PBMCs or T cells enriched from blood (not recorded which). These receptors all stem from a woman aged 25 to 39 who had recovered from COVID-19.

The DNA for the CDR3 is TGTGCCAGCAGAAAAGACAGGGGATTCACCGGGGAGCTGTTTTTT. Protein sequence: CASRKDRGFTGELFF. The gene calls are TRBV5-4 and TRBJ2-2; 8 bases line up with TRBD1. J lost 4 bases, V lost 5 bases, and 7 bases had no gene match. Germline-derived CDR1 and CDR2 are SGHNT and YYREEE (reference sequence). This CDR3 is 15 amino acids long.

This chain links TRBV28 with TRBJ2-1; 8 positions match TRBD2. The junction had 8 bases not matched to a gene; V was cut back by 6 bases and J by 10 bases. Germline values: CDR1 MDHEN, CDR2 SYDVKM. CDR3 size: 13 residues. CDR3 DNA: TGTGCCAGCAGCTTGGGACTAGTGGGAGAGCAGTTCTTC. Its translation is CASSLGLVGEQFF. The whole variable domain, filled in from reference TRBV28 and TRBJ2-1, reads DVKVTQSSRYLVKRTGEKVFLECVQDMDHENMFWYRQDPGLGLRLIYFSYDVKMKEKGDIPEGYSVSREKKERFSLILESASTNQTSMYLCASSLGLVGEQFFGPGTRLTVL.

The chain couples TRBV10-2 to TRBJ1-5; 8 nucleotides line up with TRBD1. The CDR3 is 15 amino acids. Germline V gene data show CDR1 as WSHSY and CDR2 as SAAADI. With 4 bases clipped from V and 5 bases from J, the junction kept 7 bases outside the gene matches. The CDR3 DNA follows: TGCGCCAGCAGTGGGGGGACAGGCGGGTATCAGCCCCAGCATTTT. It specifies CASSGGTGGYQPQHF.

This clone showed up just once. The V gene is TRBV27, the J gene TRBJ1-6; 9 nucleotides line up with TRBD1. CDR3 size: 16 residues. J gave up 10 bases and V 1 base, and 8 bases lay outside the gene matches. The V gene's germline CDR1 is MNHEY and CDR2 SMNVEV (reference sequence). In DNA, the CDR3 is TGTGCCAGCAGTTTATTGCCGGACAGGGGAGACTCACCCCTCCACTTT. Residues: CASSLLPDRGDSPLHF.

The V call is TRBV5-1, the J call TRBJ1-2, with D perhaps matching TRBD1 (6 bases). CDR1 and CDR2 (germline): SGHRS, YFSETQ. CDR3 length equals 13 residues. Trimming took 5 bases from V and 4 from J, leaving 12 bases between them. CDR3 sequence: CASSGSGVYGYTF. The CDR3, as DNA: TGCGCCAGCAGTGGCTCAGGGGTCTATGGCTACACCTTC.

V gene TRBV4-3 combines with J gene TRBJ2-2; the match to TRBD2 covers 8 bases. Germline V lookup: CDR1 LGHNA, CDR2 YSLEER. The CDR3 is made up of 18 amino acids. V lost 0 bases, J lost 5 bases, and 11 bases stayed unmatched. CDR3 sequence (DNA): TGCGCCAGCAGCCAAGAAGTAGGAGCGGGAGTCGTAACCGGGGAGCTGTTTTTT. Amino acid sequence: CASSQEVGAGVVTGELFF.

The rearrangement uses TRBV20-1 and TRBJ2-5; D call uncertain. Germline V gene lookup returns CDR1 DFQATT and CDR2 SNEGSKA (reference sequence). The CDR3 is 10 amino acids. V was clipped by 3 bases and J by 5 bases, with 4 bases between them. The CDR3 region has the DNA TGCAGTGCTAGCCAGGAGACCCAGTACTTC. Translating it yields CSASQETQYF.

The rearrangement links TRBV27 to TRBJ1-1, with 8 positions matching TRBD1. V lost 8 bases, J lost 1 base, and 3 bases stayed unmatched. This CDR3 is 13 amino acids long. The germline CDR1 and CDR2 sequences are MNHEY and SMNVEV (reference sequence). The CDR3 DNA is TGTGCCAGCCTCCAGGGGGCGAACACTGAAGCTTTCTTT. It specifies CASLQGANTEAFF.

This clone was seen more than once but under ten times. CDR3 sequence: CASSAGGSIYGYTF. The DNA of the CDR3 is TGTGCCAGCAGCGCAGGGGGGTCGATCTATGGCTACACCTTC. The chain employs TRBV27 and TRBJ1-2, with 7 bases matching TRBD1. Germline CDR1 reads MNHEY; CDR2 reads SMNVEV (reference sequence). CDR3 length: 14 amino acids. V lost 6 bases to trimming and J lost 4 bases; unmatched junction nucleotides: 8.

V is TRBV7-2 and J is TRBJ1-2; 7 positions agree with TRBD1. CDR1 SGHTA and CDR2 FQGNSA come from the germline V gene. The CDR3 extends over 13 amino acids. V lost 5 bases, J lost 5 bases, and 5 bases stayed unmatched. CDR3: CASSPTQGYGYTF. In nucleotides, the CDR3 is TGTGCCAGCAGCCCAACACAGGGGTATGGCTACACCTTC.

J is TRBJ2-1 and V is TRBV10-3; 13 nucleotides align to TRBD2. Unmatched junction bases numbered 3, after V lost 4 bases and J lost 9 bases. In germline, CDR1 is ENHRY, CDR2 SYGVKD. CDR3 length: 14 residues. CDR3 nucleotides: TGTGCCATCAGTGGACTAGCGGGAGGAGGTGAGCAGTTCTTC. Its translation is CAISGLAGGGEQFF.

This chain connects TRBV18 to TRBJ1-2; TRBD1 aligns across 10 bases. Looked up from germline, CDR1 is KGHSH and CDR2 is LQKENI. CDR3 length: 17 amino acids. With 6 bases clipped from V and 1 base from J, the junction kept 11 bases outside the gene matches. The CDR3: CASSTGQGILYNYGYTF. CDR3 in DNA: TGTGCCAGCTCGACGGGACAGGGGATACTATATAACTATGGCTACACCTTC.

CDR3 sequence: CASSITVSGGKLFF. CDR3 nucleotide sequence: TGTGCCAGTAGTATAACGGTCTCGGGGGGGAAACTGTTTTTT. The genes are TRBV19 and TRBJ1-4; D is possibly TRBD1 (5 bases). The CDR3 is made up of 14 amino acids. Germline lookup yields CDR1 LNHDA and CDR2 SQIVND (reference sequence). Trimming stripped 2 bases from V and 11 bases from J, with 15 bases between.

The rearrangement uses TRBV10-3 and TRBJ2-1, with TRBD1 identical over 7 bases. The V and J ends lost 6 bases and 5 bases, in that order; junction bases with no gene match: 10. The CDR3 totals 15 residues. From germline, CDR1 is ENHRY and CDR2 SYGVKD. CDR3 in DNA: TGTGCCATCAGCGGTACAGGGACAGCAAACAATGAGCAGTTCTTC. Translation gives CAISGTGTANNEQFF.

J is TRBJ2-2 and V is TRBV5-8, with D unresolved. The ends were cut back, 0 bases at V and 2 bases at J, with 8 bases in the middle. Germline V gene lookup returns CDR1 SGHTS and CDR2 YDEGEE. The CDR3 runs 15 residues. The CDR3 sequence is CASSLEAVNTGELFF. In DNA form, the CDR3 reads TGTGCCAGCAGCTTGGAGGCGGTCAACACCGGGGAGCTGTTTTTT.

The chain links TRBV11-2 to TRBJ2-3; no clear D. This CDR3 spans 15 amino acids. The V gene's germline CDR1 is SGHAT and CDR2 FQNNGV. V lost 0 bases to trimming and J lost 2 bases, with 9 bases between them. The CDR3 is CASSLDIVYTDTQYF. The CDR3 coding sequence is TGTGCCAGCAGCTTAGATATCGTCTACACAGATACGCAGTATTTT.

The chain couples TRBV6-5 to TRBJ1-1; TRBD1 agrees at 9 bases. Germline CDR1 and CDR2: MNHEY and SVGAGI. V gave up 7 bases and J gave up 5 bases; unmatched junction bases: 11. This CDR3 region has 15 residues. DNA for the CDR3: TGTGCCAGCAAAAATGAACAGGGGGCGCGGACTGAAGCTTTCTTT. This gives the protein CASKNEQGARTEAFF.

The chain links TRBV9 to TRBJ1-2; TRBD1 might be the D (5 bases). V was shortened by 4 bases and J by 1 base, with 11 bases between the two germline ends. Per germline, CDR1 SGDLS and CDR2 YYNGEE. The CDR3 extends over 14 amino acids. CDR3 nucleotides: TGTGCCAGCAGCCGGGTAGGGGTTAACTATGGCTACACCTTC. It encodes CASSRVGVNYGYTF.

The chain joins TRBV11-2 to TRBJ1-1; no clear D gene. V lost 6 bases and J lost 3, with 14 bases in between. The germline CDR1 and CDR2 sequences are SGHAT and FQNNGV. The CDR3 has 14 residues. The CDR3 DNA is TGTGCCAGCAGGTTGGTCCGGGATCACACTGAAGCTTTCTTT. Its protein is CASRLVRDHTEAFF.